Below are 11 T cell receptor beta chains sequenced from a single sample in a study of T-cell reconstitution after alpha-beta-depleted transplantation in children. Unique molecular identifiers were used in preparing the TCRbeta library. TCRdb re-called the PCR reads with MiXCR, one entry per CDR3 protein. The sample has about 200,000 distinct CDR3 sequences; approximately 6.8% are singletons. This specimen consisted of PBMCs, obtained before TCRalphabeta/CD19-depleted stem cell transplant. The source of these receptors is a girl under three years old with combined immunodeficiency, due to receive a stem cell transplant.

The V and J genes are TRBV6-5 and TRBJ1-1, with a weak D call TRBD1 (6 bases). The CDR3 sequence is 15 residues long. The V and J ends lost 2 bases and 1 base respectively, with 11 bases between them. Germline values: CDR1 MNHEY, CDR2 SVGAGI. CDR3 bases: TGTGCCAGCAGTTACCTTCCAGGGGCGAACACTGAAGCTTTCTTT. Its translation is CASSYLPGANTEAFF.

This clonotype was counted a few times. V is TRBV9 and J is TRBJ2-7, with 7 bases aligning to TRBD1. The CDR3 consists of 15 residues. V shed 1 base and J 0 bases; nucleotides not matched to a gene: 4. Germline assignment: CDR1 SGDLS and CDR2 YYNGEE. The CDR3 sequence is CASSVLGTASYEQYF. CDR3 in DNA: TGTGCCAGCAGCGTATTAGGGACAGCCTCCTACGAGCAGTACTTC.

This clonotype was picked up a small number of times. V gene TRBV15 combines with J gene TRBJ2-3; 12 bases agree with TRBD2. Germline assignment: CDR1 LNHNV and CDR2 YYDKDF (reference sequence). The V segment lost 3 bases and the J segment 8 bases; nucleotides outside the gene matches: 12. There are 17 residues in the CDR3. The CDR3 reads CATSSGRASGRAGTQYF. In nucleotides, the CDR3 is TGTGCCACCAGCAGTGGTAGGGCTAGCGGGAGGGCCGGTACGCAGTATTTT.

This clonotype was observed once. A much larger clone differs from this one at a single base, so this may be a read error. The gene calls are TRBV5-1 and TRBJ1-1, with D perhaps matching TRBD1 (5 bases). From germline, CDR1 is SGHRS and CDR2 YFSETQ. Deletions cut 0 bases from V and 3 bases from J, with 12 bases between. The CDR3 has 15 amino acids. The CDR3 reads CASSLDGGDDTEAFF. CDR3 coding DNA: TGCGCCAGCAGCTTGGACGGGGGGGATGACACTGAAGCTTTCTTT.

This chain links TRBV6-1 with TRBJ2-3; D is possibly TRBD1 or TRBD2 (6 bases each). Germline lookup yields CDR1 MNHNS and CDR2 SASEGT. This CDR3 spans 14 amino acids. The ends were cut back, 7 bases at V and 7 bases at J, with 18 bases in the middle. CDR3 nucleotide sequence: TGTGCCAGCACCCAGGGGTGGGGGGCGAATACGCAGTATTTT. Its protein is CASTQGWGANTQYF.

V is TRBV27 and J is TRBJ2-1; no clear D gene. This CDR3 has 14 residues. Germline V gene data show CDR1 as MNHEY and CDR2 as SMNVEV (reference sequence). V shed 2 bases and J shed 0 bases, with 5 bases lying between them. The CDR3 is CASSLMHSYNEQFF. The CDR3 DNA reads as TGTGCCAGCAGTTTAATGCACTCCTACAATGAGCAGTTCTTC.

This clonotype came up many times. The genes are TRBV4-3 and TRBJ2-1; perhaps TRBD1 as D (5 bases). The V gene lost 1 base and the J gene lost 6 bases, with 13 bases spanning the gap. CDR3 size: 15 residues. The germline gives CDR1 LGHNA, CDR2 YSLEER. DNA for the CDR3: TGCGCCAGCAGCCAAGCTGACCAGGGTCCCAATGAGCAGTTCTTC. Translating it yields CASSQADQGPNEQFF.

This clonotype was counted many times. The CDR3 loop reads CSAKESTGGFSPQHF. For the CDR3, the DNA is TGCAGCGCCAAAGAATCGACAGGGGGCTTTAGCCCCCAGCATTTT. The gene calls are TRBV29-1 and TRBJ1-5; 10 nucleotides align to TRBD1. Losses at the gene ends were 7 bases for V and 10 bases for J; bases not matched to a gene: 16. Germline V CDR1 and CDR2: SQVTM, ANQGSEA. The CDR3 sequence is 15 residues long. Variable domain in full (rest from reference TRBV29-1 and TRBJ1-5): SAVISQKPSRDICQRGTSLTIQCQVDSQVTMMFWYRQQPGQSLTLIATANQGSEATYESGFVIDKFPISRPNLTFSTLTVSNMSPEDSSIYLCSAKESTGGFSPQHFGDGTRLSIL.

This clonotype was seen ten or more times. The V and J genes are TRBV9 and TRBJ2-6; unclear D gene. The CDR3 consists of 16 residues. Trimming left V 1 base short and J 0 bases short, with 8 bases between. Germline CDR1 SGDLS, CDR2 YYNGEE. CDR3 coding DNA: TGTGCCAGCAGCGTATCCAGAAGCTCTGGGGCCAACGTCCTGACTTTC. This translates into CASSVSRSSGANVLTF. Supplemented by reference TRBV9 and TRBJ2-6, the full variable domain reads DSGVTQTPKHLITATGQRVTLRCSPRSGDLSVYWYQQSLDQGLQFLIQYYNGEERAKGNILERFSAQQFPDLHSELNLSSLELGDSALYFCASSVSRSSGANVLTFGAGSRLTVL.

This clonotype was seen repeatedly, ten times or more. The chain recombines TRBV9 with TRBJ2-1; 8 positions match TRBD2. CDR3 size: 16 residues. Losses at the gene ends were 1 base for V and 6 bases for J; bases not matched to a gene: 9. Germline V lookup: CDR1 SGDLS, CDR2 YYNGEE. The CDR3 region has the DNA TGTGCCAGCAGCGTAATACGGGGGGGCCTACTCAATGAGCAGTTCTTC. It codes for CASSVIRGGLLNEQFF.

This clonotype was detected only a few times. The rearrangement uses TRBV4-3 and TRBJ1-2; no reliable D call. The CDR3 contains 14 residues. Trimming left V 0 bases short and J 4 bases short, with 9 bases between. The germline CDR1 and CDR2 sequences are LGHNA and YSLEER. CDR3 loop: CASSQDVYAYGYTF. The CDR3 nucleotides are TGCGCCAGCAGCCAAGATGTGTACGCCTATGGCTACACCTTC.